The clone carrying this TCR beta chain is deemed medium-sized. Its specificity is unknown. Trimming took 5 bases from V and 4 from J, leaving 20 bases between them. Germline V gene data show CDR1 as SEHNR and CDR2 as FQNEAQ (reference sequence). This CDR3 contains 16 residues. The entry originates in a study of HIV-infected patients and healthy controls. The study, taken as a whole, reports: Treated samples reflected only about three months of therapy, arguably too short to observe immune reconstitution. MAIT alpha-chain CDR3s were frequent in healthy controls, depleted in HIV+.

Roughly three months, about 14 weeks, into antiretroviral therapy, follow-up blood was collected. Whole blood was used without fractionation, so all unsorted peripheral T cells were included. Enrollment excluded donors with tumors, hepatitis B or C, or recent vaccination. 450 to 600 ng RNA was reverse transcribed with alpha and beta constant-region primers. Separate chain-specific third strand synthesis with multiplexing indices produced the alpha and beta libraries. Each molecule carried a 12-nucleotide identifier made of two joined random hexamers added before amplification. TCRdb called the 5' RACE reads again in MiXCR, with one record for every CDR3 protein. The sample consists of thousands of distinct CDR3 sequences, 8.8% of them appearing once.

This chain joins TRBV7-9 and TRBJ2-5, with D maybe TRBD1 (5 bases). This TCR derives from an adult with HIV infection. Material: blood, obtained during antiretroviral therapy. This chain's CDR3 is CASSANRKGRRETQYF. The DNA of the CDR3 is TGTGCCAGCAGCGCAAACAGGAAGGGTAGGAGAGAGACCCAGTACTTC. The full variable domain, completed using reference TRBV7-9 and TRBJ2-5, is DTGVSQNPRHKITKRGQNVTFRCDPISEHNRLYWYRQTLGQGPEFLTYFQNEAQLEKSRLLSDRFSAERPKGSFSTLEIQRTEQGDSAMYLCASSANRKGRRETQYFGPGTRLLVL.